In this sample, the clone carrying this T cell receptor (beta chain) turned up many times. Its antigen is not known. The V gene lost 4 bases and the J gene lost 5 bases, with 12 bases spanning the gap. The CDR3 contains 13 residues. Germline CDR1 and CDR2: SQVTM and ANQGSEA. The data stem from a study of T cells in Graves' hyperthyroidism and ophthalmopathy. PBMCs were collected from a roughly 10 ml volume of fresh peripheral blood. Authors of the study amplified TCR beta CDR3 regions from RNA transcripts. The HTBI set primed first-round TCR CDR3 RT-PCR. In TCRdb, the multiplex PCR reads were re-called with MiXCR into one record per CDR3 protein. The sample yields hundreds of thousands of distinct CDR3 sequences, around 15% seen once. Findings of the study overall: Stable hyperthyroidism was told apart from ophthalmopathy by a model built on 13 V-J features. Most thyroid-expanded clonotypes above 0.001 were also found in blood. The model's output predicted ophthalmopathy at a median of approximately 6.5 months prior to onset.

The receptor's source is a man aged 18 to 29 with Graves' ophthalmopathy. The rearrangement links TRBV29-1 to TRBJ2-1, with D perhaps given as TRBD1 or TRBD2 (6 bases each). The material sequenced was blood. CDR3 loop: CSVGWGAHNEQFF. The CDR3 DNA sequence: TGCAGCGTTGGTTGGGGGGCTCACAATGAGCAGTTCTTC.